This TCR beta chain is from a study of shared T cell receptors in the human thymus. The ends lost 2 bases at V and 0 bases at J; junction bases unmatched: 10. Germline CDR1 SEHNR, CDR2 FQNEAQ (reference sequence). The CDR3 sequence is 18 residues long. This table comes from immunoSEQ multiplex PCR, and its TCRdb copy is limited to in-frame clones, with some not included. This table has 700,000 or so clones, roughly 88% appearing once. These records were also assigned to another study, of human thymus T cells. As that report states: Healthy Finnish infants having corrective surgery for congenital heart defects served as donors. Corrective heart surgery yielded the resections from which the thymus tissue came. Thymic and blood repertoires seemed to show skewed V and J gene use.

The gene calls are TRBV7-9 and TRBJ1-1; 9 bases line up with TRBD1. The specimen sequenced was thymocytes. The source of this sequence is a girl under two years old with a congenital heart defect. The CDR3 region has the DNA TGTGCCAGCAGCTTACCCGGACAGGGGAGACTCATGAACACTGAAGCTTTCTTT. Its translation: CASSLPGQGRLMNTEAFF.